The source of this TCR beta chain is a study of blood T cell repertoires in COVID-19. On the study more broadly: Both acute and convalescent COVID-19 samples were obtained from the United States, Italy and Spain. T cells, B-cell-depleted T cells, or PBMCs provided the cDNA or gDNA that served as material.

Trimming cost V 0 bases and J 4 bases; bases outside gene matches: 20. Germline loops: CDR1 ENHRY, CDR2 SYGVKD. This CDR3 has 21 residues. Original analysis: Amplification from reference gene primers served as the basis for estimated nucleated cell counts. TCRdb's table, derived via immunoSEQ multiplex PCR, lists solely in-frame clones and lacks some. The V and J calls and clone size were taken over from that table, and D and trimming were inferred from the DNA. The data show around 110,000 clones, just over 90% seen once. The origin of this receptor is a human donor with active COVID-19. The donor label of this sample is uncertain. The sample was peripheral blood. The genes are TRBV10-3 and TRBJ2-1; 8 bases are shared with TRBD2. This chain's CDR3 is CAISESNLRAGGHSSYNEQFF. DNA of the CDR3: TGTGCCATCAGTGAGTCGAACCTTAGGGCGGGGGGACACTCCAGTTACAATGAGCAGTTCTTC.